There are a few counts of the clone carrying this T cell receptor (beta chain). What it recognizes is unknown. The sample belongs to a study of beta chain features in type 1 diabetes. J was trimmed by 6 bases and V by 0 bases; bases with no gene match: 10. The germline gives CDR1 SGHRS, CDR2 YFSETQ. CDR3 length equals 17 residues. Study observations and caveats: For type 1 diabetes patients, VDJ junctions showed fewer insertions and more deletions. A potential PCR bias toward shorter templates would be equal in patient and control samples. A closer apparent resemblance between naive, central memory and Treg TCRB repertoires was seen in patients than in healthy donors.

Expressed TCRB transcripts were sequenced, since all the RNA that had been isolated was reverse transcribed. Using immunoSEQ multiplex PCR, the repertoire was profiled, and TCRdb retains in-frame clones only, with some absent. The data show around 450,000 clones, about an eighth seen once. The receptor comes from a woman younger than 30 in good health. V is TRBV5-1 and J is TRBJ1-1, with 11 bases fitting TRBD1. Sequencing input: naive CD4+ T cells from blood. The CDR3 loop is CASSLGHYPGQGAEAFF. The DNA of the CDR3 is TGCGCCAGCAGCTTGGGACACTATCCGGGACAGGGGGCTGAAGCTTTCTTT.